This T cell receptor (beta chain) was captured by sequencing in a study of T-cell memory formation after mild COVID-19. Regarding the study as a whole: Contracting clones, day 15 to 85, had balanced CD4/CD8, and later expanders favored CD4+.

CDR1 and CDR2 from the germline V gene are SGHTA and FQGNSA. Trimming at V came to 3 bases and at J to 2 bases, leaving 16 bases not matched to a gene. This CDR3 has 19 amino acids. Worth noting for this clonotype: Antigen unknown.

Constant-segment-primed 5'RACE gave TCR alpha and TCR beta cDNA libraries with sample barcodes and UMIs. One entry per CDR3 protein results from TCRdb running MiXCR on the 5' RACE reads. The sample carries fewer than 650,000 distinct CDR3 sequences, less than 25% recorded once. The sample consisted of PBMCs or a T cell subset sorted from them (not recorded which). The genes are TRBV7-2 and TRBJ2-5, with 9 bases that match TRBD1. This TCR was sampled from an adult woman who had mild COVID-19 (a few samples of this study predate the infection). Cell type and time point are not known. The CDR3 is CASSFFGPGQGMEQETQYF. The CDR3 nucleotides read TGTGCCAGCAGCTTCTTCGGCCCAGGACAGGGGATGGAACAAGAGACCCAGTACTTC.